The entry below gives a single TCR beta chain sequence along with its context. CDR1 and CDR2 (germline): SGHRS, YFSETQ. The CDR3 runs to 17 residues. The V gene end was trimmed by 1 base and the J gene end by 3 bases; junction bases not matched to a gene: 4. Each of the CD4+ naive, central memory, regulatory and stem cell-like memory populations was sorted via CD45RO/CCR7/CD25/CD127/CD95/CD27. This sample stems from a study of beta chain features in type 1 diabetes. Looking at the study overall: The examined sorted cells totaled roughly 110,000,000 across samples.

Reverse transcribing all isolated RNA meant expressed TCRB transcripts were sequenced. The repertoire was sequenced with immunoSEQ multiplex PCR; TCRdb's copy has only in-frame clones and lacks some. The sample shows 200,000 to 250,000 clones, 9.6% of them seen only once. The chain carries TRBV5-1 and TRBJ2-2; 12 nucleotides line up with TRBD2. Sequencing was done on a sample of naive CD4+ T cells from blood. This receptor was identified in a woman in her late teens or twenties in good health. The CDR3 sequence: CASSLSSSGGDTGELFF. The CDR3 DNA follows: TGCGCCAGCAGCTTGTCGTCTAGCGGGGGGGACACCGGGGAGCTGTTTTTT.